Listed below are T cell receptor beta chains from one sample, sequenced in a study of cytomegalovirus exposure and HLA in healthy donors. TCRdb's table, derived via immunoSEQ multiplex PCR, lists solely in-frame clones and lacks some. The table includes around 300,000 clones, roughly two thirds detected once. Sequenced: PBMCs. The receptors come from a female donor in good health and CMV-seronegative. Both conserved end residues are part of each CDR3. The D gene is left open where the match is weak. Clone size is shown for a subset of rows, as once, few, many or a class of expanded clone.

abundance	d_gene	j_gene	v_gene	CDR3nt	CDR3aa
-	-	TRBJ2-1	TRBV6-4	TGTGCCAGCAGTGACTCGGCGGGAACGTACAATGAGCAGTTCTTC	CASSDSAGTYNEQFF
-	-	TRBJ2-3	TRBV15	TGTGCCACCAGCAGAGATCGGCCGGGGAGCGGCACAGATACGCAGTATTTT	CATSRDRPGSGTDTQYF
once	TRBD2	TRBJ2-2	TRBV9	TGTGCCAGCAGCCCGAGAGCTAGCGGGCTGACCGGGGAGCTGTTTTTT	CASSPRASGLTGELFF
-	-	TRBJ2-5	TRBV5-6	TGTGCCAGCAGCTCCCCCCGACAGTACCAAGAGACCCAGTACTTC	CASSSPRQYQETQYF
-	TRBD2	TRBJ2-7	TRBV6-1	TGTGCCAGCAGTGAGGGTCGGGGGGATTCTACCTACGAGCAGTACTTC	CASSEGRGDSTYEQYF
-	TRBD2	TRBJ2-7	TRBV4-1	TGCGCCAGCAGCCAAGATCCTACTAGCGGATACGAGCAGTACTTC	CASSQDPTSGYEQYF
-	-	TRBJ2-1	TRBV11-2	TGTGCCAGCAGTCCAACGACGGGGATAAACAATGAGCAGTTCTTC	CASSPTTGINNEQFF
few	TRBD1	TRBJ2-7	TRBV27	TGTGCCAGCAGCAGACAGGGGAACTACGAGCAGTACTTC	CASSRQGNYEQYF
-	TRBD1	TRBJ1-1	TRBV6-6	TGTGCCAGCAGTTGGACAGGGGATCCCACTGAAGCTTTCTTT	CASSWTGDPTEAFF
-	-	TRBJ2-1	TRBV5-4	TGTGCCAGCAGCTTGGCGGGACTCTACAATGAGCAGTTCTTC	CASSLAGLYNEQFF